This T cell receptor (beta chain) was recorded in a study of identical twins. This clonotype was observed at least ten times. CDR1 MDHEN and CDR2 SYDVKM come from the germline V gene. The CDR3 has 13 residues. V dropped 11 bases and J dropped 2 bases, with 15 bases sitting between them. TCRdb redid the calling of the 5' RACE reads with MiXCR, one entry per CDR3 protein. The table has roughly 630,000 distinct CDR3 sequences, under 8.5% seen once; the top ten hold roughly 1.6%. The sample was also reused in another study, on yellow fever vaccine responses in identical twins.

This clonotype was sampled from a woman between 18 and 29 years old in good health. The rearrangement uses TRBV28 and TRBJ1-2, with D perhaps matching TRBD1 (5 bases). What was sequenced was PBMCs. The CDR3 sequence is CACSSGVNYGYTF. CDR3 DNA sequence: TGTGCCTGCTCGTCGGGGGTCAACTATGGCTACACCTTC.